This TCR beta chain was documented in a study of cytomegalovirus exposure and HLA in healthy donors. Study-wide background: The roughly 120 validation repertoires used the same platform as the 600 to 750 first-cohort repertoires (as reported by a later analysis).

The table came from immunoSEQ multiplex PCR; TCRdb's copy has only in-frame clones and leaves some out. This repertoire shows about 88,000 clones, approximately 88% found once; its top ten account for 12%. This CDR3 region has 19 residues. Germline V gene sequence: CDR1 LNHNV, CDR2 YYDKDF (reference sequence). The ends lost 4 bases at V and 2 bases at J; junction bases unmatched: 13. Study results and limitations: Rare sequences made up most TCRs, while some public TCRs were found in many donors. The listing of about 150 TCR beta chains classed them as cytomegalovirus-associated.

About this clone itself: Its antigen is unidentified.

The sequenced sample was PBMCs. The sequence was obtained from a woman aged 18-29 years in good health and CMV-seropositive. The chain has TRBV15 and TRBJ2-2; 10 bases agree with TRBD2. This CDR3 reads CATSTPPGLAGVNTGELFF. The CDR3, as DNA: TGTGCCACCAGCACCCCCCCCGGGCTAGCGGGGGTCAACACCGGGGAGCTGTTTTTT.